A selection of T cell receptor beta chains follows, all from one sample in a study of T cells in tuberculosis. The method was immunoSEQ multiplex PCR; TCRdb's version includes in-frame clones alone and lacks a portion of them. The sample has 35,000 to 55,000 clones, around 94% seen once; the top ten hold about 2%. Material: PBMCs. These receptors were obtained from a donor aged 10-29 years with latent tuberculosis or without tuberculosis infection. Some clones in this sample may be carry-over from other donors' samples. Each CDR3 is given with its conserved first and last residue. The order of the fields is D gene, V gene, clone size, J gene, CDR3 DNA, CDR3 protein. A D gene is named only where the DNA matches it firmly. A clone size is listed for some rows: how often the clone was seen (once, few, many), or a class if it is expanded.

d_call: NA; v_call: TRBV5-1; clone_size: NA; j_call: TRBJ2-5; cdr3_nt: TGCGCCAGCAGCTCCCGACAGACGCAAGAGACCCAGTACTTC; cdr3_aa: CASSSRQTQETQYF
d_call: NA; v_call: TRBV5-6; clone_size: NA; j_call: TRBJ1-2; cdr3_nt: TGTGCCAGCAGCTACACAGGGAGAGCTAACTATGGCTACACCTTC; cdr3_aa: CASSYTGRANYGYTF
d_call: NA; v_call: TRBV4-2; clone_size: NA; j_call: TRBJ2-6; cdr3_nt: TGTGCCAGCAGCCAAGATTTTGAGGGTCTGACCTCTGGGGCCAACGTCCTGACTTTC; cdr3_aa: CASSQDFEGLTSGANVLTF
d_call: TRBD1; v_call: TRBV5-1; clone_size: NA; j_call: TRBJ2-7; cdr3_nt: TGCGCCAGCAGCTCACAGGGGCCGAGCTCCTACGAGCAGTACTTC; cdr3_aa: CASSSQGPSSYEQYF
d_call: NA; v_call: TRBV27; clone_size: once; j_call: TRBJ2-2; cdr3_nt: TGTGCCAGCAGCCAAAACAGCGGGGAGCTGTTTTTT; cdr3_aa: CASSQNSGELFF
d_call: NA; v_call: TRBV14; clone_size: NA; j_call: TRBJ1-2; cdr3_nt: TGTGCCAGCAGCTCCTTAAGGGAGTATGGCTACACCTTC; cdr3_aa: CASSSLREYGYTF
d_call: TRBD2; v_call: TRBV28; clone_size: NA; j_call: TRBJ2-1; cdr3_nt: TGTGCCAGCATGACTAGCGGGGCTAGCTCCTACAATGAGCAGTTCTTC; cdr3_aa: CASMTSGASSYNEQFF
d_call: TRBD2; v_call: TRBV7-3; clone_size: NA; j_call: TRBJ2-3; cdr3_nt: TGTGCCAGCAGCTCCCCGGGACTAGCGGGACCAAGTAGCACAGATACGCAGTATTTT; cdr3_aa: CASSSPGLAGPSSTDTQYF
d_call: TRBD1; v_call: TRBV29-1; clone_size: NA; j_call: TRBJ2-7; cdr3_nt: TGCAGCGTTGTATGGACAGGGGGATCGTACGAGCAGTACTTC; cdr3_aa: CSVVWTGGSYEQYF
d_call: TRBD2; v_call: TRBV6-1; clone_size: NA; j_call: TRBJ2-5; cdr3_nt: TGTGCCAGCAGTGAAAGGGAGGGGAGGGAAGAGACCCAGTACTTC; cdr3_aa: CASSEREGREETQYF
d_call: NA; v_call: TRBV6-1; clone_size: once; j_call: TRBJ2-7; cdr3_nt: TGTGCCAGCAGTCCGGGACACGTTCCCTACGAGCAGTACTTC; cdr3_aa: CASSPGHVPYEQYF
d_call: TRBD1; v_call: TRBV28; clone_size: NA; j_call: TRBJ1-1; cdr3_nt: TGTGCCAGCAGCCGGTACCGACAGGGGAGCACTGAAGCTTTCTTT; cdr3_aa: CASSRYRQGSTEAFF
d_call: NA; v_call: TRBV13; clone_size: NA; j_call: TRBJ2-7; cdr3_nt: TGTGCCAGCAGCTTAGGCCAGGTACTTTCGGCCTACGAGCAGTACTTC; cdr3_aa: CASSLGQVLSAYEQYF
d_call: TRBD1; v_call: TRBV7-3; clone_size: NA; j_call: TRBJ1-2; cdr3_nt: TGTGCCAGCAGCCCTGGACAGGGGGTGAACTATGGCTACACCTTC; cdr3_aa: CASSPGQGVNYGYTF
d_call: TRBD2; v_call: TRBV6-5; clone_size: NA; j_call: TRBJ2-1; cdr3_nt: TGTGCCAGCAGTTACGGGACTAGCTACCACAATGAGCAGTTCTTC; cdr3_aa: CASSYGTSYHNEQFF
d_call: TRBD2; v_call: TRBV10-1; clone_size: NA; j_call: TRBJ2-7; cdr3_nt: TGCGCCAGCAGTGCAGCGGGAGGGAGGTTGAAAAACGAGCAGTACTTC; cdr3_aa: CASSAAGGRLKNEQYF
d_call: NA; v_call: TRBV4-1; clone_size: NA; j_call: TRBJ2-2; cdr3_nt: TGCGCCAGCAGCCAAGTCTCCAGGGCCGGGGAGCTGTTTTTT; cdr3_aa: CASSQVSRAGELFF
d_call: TRBD2; v_call: TRBV18; clone_size: NA; j_call: TRBJ2-3; cdr3_nt: TGTGCCAGCTCACCCCTTCCAGTAGCGGGAGGGAGCACAGATACGCAGTATTTT; cdr3_aa: CASSPLPVAGGSTDTQYF
d_call: TRBD2; v_call: TRBV19; clone_size: once; j_call: TRBJ2-2; cdr3_nt: TGTGCCAGTGGGACTAGCGGGATGATGGCGTACACCGGGGAGCTGTTTTTT; cdr3_aa: CASGTSGMMAYTGELFF
d_call: NA; v_call: TRBV5-1; clone_size: NA; j_call: TRBJ2-2; cdr3_nt: TGCGCCAGCAGCTCCGGACCGGACACCTTTAACACCGGGGAGCTGTTTTTT; cdr3_aa: CASSSGPDTFNTGELFF
d_call: TRBD2; v_call: TRBV11-2; clone_size: NA; j_call: TRBJ2-7; cdr3_nt: TGTGCCAGCAGCCCGACACAGCGGGATGCCTACGAGCAGTACTTC; cdr3_aa: CASSPTQRDAYEQYF
d_call: NA; v_call: TRBV7-8; clone_size: NA; j_call: TRBJ2-7; cdr3_nt: TGTGCCAGCAGCTTCACTAAGCTCGAGCAGTACTTC; cdr3_aa: CASSFTKLEQYF
d_call: NA; v_call: TRBV7-9; clone_size: NA; j_call: TRBJ1-2; cdr3_nt: TGTGCCAGCAGCTTAGCAGGTCAGGGGACTAACTATGGCTACACCTTC; cdr3_aa: CASSLAGQGTNYGYTF
d_call: NA; v_call: TRBV19; clone_size: once; j_call: TRBJ2-3; cdr3_nt: TGTGCCAGTAGTCTCATGACAGTACACACAGATACGCAGTATTTT; cdr3_aa: CASSLMTVHTDTQYF
d_call: TRBD1; v_call: TRBV4-1; clone_size: NA; j_call: TRBJ2-6; cdr3_nt: TGCGCCAGCAGCCCCGAATACGACAGGGTCTCTGGGGCCAACGTCCTGACTTTC; cdr3_aa: CASSPEYDRVSGANVLTF
d_call: TRBD2; v_call: TRBV28; clone_size: NA; j_call: TRBJ2-1; cdr3_nt: TGTGCCAGCAGTTTTCTAGCGGGAGGGCCGAATGAGCAGTTCTTC; cdr3_aa: CASSFLAGGPNEQFF
d_call: NA; v_call: TRBV30; clone_size: NA; j_call: TRBJ2-3; cdr3_nt: TGTGCCTACTCAAGGGGGGGCGATACGCAGTATTTT; cdr3_aa: CAYSRGGDTQYF
d_call: TRBD2; v_call: TRBV25-1; clone_size: NA; j_call: TRBJ2-1; cdr3_nt: TGTGCCAGCAGTGAAATCTTCGGGCTAGCGGGAGGTGTCAATGAGCAGTTCTTC; cdr3_aa: CASSEIFGLAGGVNEQFF
d_call: NA; v_call: TRBV27; clone_size: NA; j_call: TRBJ2-5; cdr3_nt: TGTGCCAGCAGTTTTTTGGGAGTAGCGAACCAAGAGACCCAGTACTTC; cdr3_aa: CASSFLGVANQETQYF
d_call: NA; v_call: TRBV7-9; clone_size: NA; j_call: TRBJ2-7; cdr3_nt: TGTGCCAGCAGCTTAAGCGAGGCGGTCGTGCACGAGCAGTACTTC; cdr3_aa: CASSLSEAVVHEQYF
d_call: NA; v_call: TRBV11-1; clone_size: few; j_call: TRBJ1-5; cdr3_nt: TGTGCCAGCAGCTTAGATACAGATCAGCCCCAGCATTTT; cdr3_aa: CASSLDTDQPQHF
d_call: NA; v_call: TRBV10-1; clone_size: NA; j_call: TRBJ2-1; cdr3_nt: TGCGCCAGCCGGGACAACTCCTACAATGAGCAGTTCTTC; cdr3_aa: CASRDNSYNEQFF
d_call: TRBD2; v_call: TRBV6-5; clone_size: NA; j_call: TRBJ2-1; cdr3_nt: TGTGCCAGCAGCCTAGCGGCGTACAATGAGCAGTTCTTC; cdr3_aa: CASSLAAYNEQFF
d_call: TRBD1; v_call: TRBV5-1; clone_size: NA; j_call: TRBJ2-7; cdr3_nt: TGCGCCAGCAGCTTTCTACAGGGGAGTGTGACCTACGAGCAGTACTTC; cdr3_aa: CASSFLQGSVTYEQYF
d_call: TRBD1; v_call: TRBV19; clone_size: NA; j_call: TRBJ2-7; cdr3_nt: TGTGCCAGTAGTTCCGCCGGGACAGGGCCCGGCGAGCAGTACTTC; cdr3_aa: CASSSAGTGPGEQYF
d_call: NA; v_call: TRBV14; clone_size: NA; j_call: TRBJ2-7; cdr3_nt: TGTGCCAGCAGCCCACTGGACTACAGGTACGAGCAGTACTTC; cdr3_aa: CASSPLDYRYEQYF
d_call: NA; v_call: TRBV7-8; clone_size: NA; j_call: TRBJ2-1; cdr3_nt: TGTGCCAGCAGCTTGCCAGACTGGAAGGTAGATGAGCAGTTCTTC; cdr3_aa: CASSLPDWKVDEQFF
d_call: TRBD2; v_call: TRBV29-1; clone_size: NA; j_call: TRBJ2-1; cdr3_nt: TGCAGCGTCTTCCGTGGTGGTGGGACTAGCGTCAATGAGCAGTTCTTC; cdr3_aa: CSVFRGGGTSVNEQFF
d_call: NA; v_call: TRBV19; clone_size: NA; j_call: TRBJ2-2; cdr3_nt: TGTGCCAGTAGTATAGATCACGGGATCACCGGGGAGCTGTTTTTT; cdr3_aa: CASSIDHGITGELFF
d_call: TRBD2; v_call: TRBV5-6; clone_size: NA; j_call: TRBJ2-7; cdr3_nt: TGTGCCAGCAGCTGGACCTCGGGACTAGTATCCTACGAGCAGTACTTC; cdr3_aa: CASSWTSGLVSYEQYF
d_call: TRBD1; v_call: TRBV27; clone_size: NA; j_call: TRBJ1-5; cdr3_nt: TGTGCCAGCAGTTTCACTTGGACAGGGGAGGGCAATCAGCCCCAGCATTTT; cdr3_aa: CASSFTWTGEGNQPQHF
d_call: TRBD1; v_call: TRBV5-1; clone_size: NA; j_call: TRBJ1-2; cdr3_nt: TGCGCCAGCAGCCGGCCCCTCTTGTCGGACAGGGGCAGTGGCTACACCTTC; cdr3_aa: CASSRPLLSDRGSGYTF
d_call: TRBD2; v_call: TRBV30; clone_size: NA; j_call: TRBJ2-5; cdr3_nt: TGTGCCTGGAGTCAGTATGAGCGGGAGAGTTCATTAATTGGGACCCAGTACTTC; cdr3_aa: CAWSQYERESSLIGTQYF
d_call: NA; v_call: TRBV4-3; clone_size: NA; j_call: TRBJ2-3; cdr3_nt: TGCGCCAGCAGCCAAGGGCCCAGGGGAGGGACAGATACGCAGTATTTT; cdr3_aa: CASSQGPRGGTDTQYF
d_call: TRBD1; v_call: TRBV5-1; clone_size: NA; j_call: TRBJ2-7; cdr3_nt: TGCGCCAGCAGCCCCAAGACAGGGGGCAACGAGCAGTACTTC; cdr3_aa: CASSPKTGGNEQYF
d_call: TRBD1; v_call: TRBV5-6; clone_size: NA; j_call: TRBJ1-4; cdr3_nt: TGTGCCAGCAGCACGAGAGACAGGGGATTATATGAAAAACTGTTTTTT; cdr3_aa: CASSTRDRGLYEKLFF
d_call: NA; v_call: TRBV5-1; clone_size: NA; j_call: TRBJ2-4; cdr3_nt: TGCGCCACCGCACAGGATTGGGACAAAAACATTCAGTACTTC; cdr3_aa: CATAQDWDKNIQYF
d_call: NA; v_call: TRBV5-1; clone_size: NA; j_call: TRBJ1-5; cdr3_nt: TGCGCCAGCAGCTTGGTTCCTGTCGGAGGCAATCAGCCCCAGCATTTT; cdr3_aa: CASSLVPVGGNQPQHF
d_call: NA; v_call: TRBV27; clone_size: NA; j_call: TRBJ1-1; cdr3_nt: TGTGCCAGCAGTCCGAGCCAGGCTGAAGCTTTCTTT; cdr3_aa: CASSPSQAEAFF
d_call: TRBD2; v_call: TRBV28; clone_size: NA; j_call: TRBJ2-7; cdr3_nt: TGTGCCAGCGAGACTAGCGGGTCTTCCTACGAGCAGTACTTC; cdr3_aa: CASETSGSSYEQYF
d_call: NA; v_call: TRBV19; clone_size: NA; j_call: TRBJ1-1; cdr3_nt: TGTGCCAGTAGTATGTCAGGGATGACTGAAGCTTTCTTT; cdr3_aa: CASSMSGMTEAFF